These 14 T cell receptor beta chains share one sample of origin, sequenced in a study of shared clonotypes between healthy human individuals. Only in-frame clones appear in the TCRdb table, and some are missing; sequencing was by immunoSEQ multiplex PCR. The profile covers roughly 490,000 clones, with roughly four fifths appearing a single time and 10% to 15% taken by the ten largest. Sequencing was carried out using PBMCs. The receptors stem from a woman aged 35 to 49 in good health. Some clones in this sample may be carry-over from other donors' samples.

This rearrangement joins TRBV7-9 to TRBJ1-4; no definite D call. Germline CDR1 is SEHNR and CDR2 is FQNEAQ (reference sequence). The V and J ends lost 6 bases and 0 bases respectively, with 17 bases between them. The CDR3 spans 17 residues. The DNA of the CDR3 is TGTGCCAGCAGGGGATCCCCGGGTCCCGCAACTAATGAAAAACTGTTTTTT. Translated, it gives CASRGSPGPATNEKLFF.

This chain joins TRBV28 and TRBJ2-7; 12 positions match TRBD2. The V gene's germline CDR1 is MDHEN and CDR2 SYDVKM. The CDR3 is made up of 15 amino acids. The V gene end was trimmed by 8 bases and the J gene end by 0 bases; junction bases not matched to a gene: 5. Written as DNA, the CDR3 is TGTGCCAGCCGTCTAGCGGGAGGGGACTCCTACGAGCAGTACTTC. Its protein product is CASRLAGGDSYEQYF.

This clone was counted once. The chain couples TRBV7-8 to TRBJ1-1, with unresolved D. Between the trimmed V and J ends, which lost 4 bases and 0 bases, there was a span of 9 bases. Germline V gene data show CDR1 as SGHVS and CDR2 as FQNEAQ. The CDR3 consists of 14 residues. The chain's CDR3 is CASSSQPLNTEAFF. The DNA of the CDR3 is TGTGCCAGCAGCTCCCAACCCCTGAACACTGAAGCTTTCTTT.

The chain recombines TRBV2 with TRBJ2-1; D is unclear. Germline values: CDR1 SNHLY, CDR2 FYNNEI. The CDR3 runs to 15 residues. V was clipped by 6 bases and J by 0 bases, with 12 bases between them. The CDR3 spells CASRVSLSSYNEQFF. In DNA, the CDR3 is TGTGCCAGCAGGGTAAGCCTGAGCTCCTACAATGAGCAGTTCTTC.

The CDR3 loop is CASSLDRWVEQFF. The CDR3, as DNA: TGTGCCAGCAGCTTAGATCGATGGGTTGAGCAGTTCTTC. The V gene is TRBV11-2, the J gene TRBJ2-1, with D uncertain. Trimming shortened V by 0 bases and J by 9 bases, and 9 bases separated the two germline ends. The CDR3 covers 13 residues. Per the germline V gene, CDR1 is SGHAT and CDR2 is FQNNGV.

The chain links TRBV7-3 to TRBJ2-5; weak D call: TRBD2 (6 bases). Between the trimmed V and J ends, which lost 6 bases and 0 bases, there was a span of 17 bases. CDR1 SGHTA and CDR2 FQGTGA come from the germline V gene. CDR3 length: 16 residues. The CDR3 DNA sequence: TGTGCCAGCAGTTTACAGGCTAGCGCAAACCAAGAGACCCAGTACTTC. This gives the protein CASSLQASANQETQYF.

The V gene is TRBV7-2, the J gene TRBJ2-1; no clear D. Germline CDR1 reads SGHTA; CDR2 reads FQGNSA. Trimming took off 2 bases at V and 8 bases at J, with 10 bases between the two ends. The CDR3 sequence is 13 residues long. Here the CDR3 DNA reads TGTGCCAGCAGCTTACCCTCTCGAGATGAGCAGTTCTTC. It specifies CASSLPSRDEQFF.

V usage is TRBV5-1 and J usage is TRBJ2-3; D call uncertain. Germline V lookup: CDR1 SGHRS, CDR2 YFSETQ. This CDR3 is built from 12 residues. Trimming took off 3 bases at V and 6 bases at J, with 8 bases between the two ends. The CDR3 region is CASSSNLDTQYF. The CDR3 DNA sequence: TGCGCCAGCAGCTCAAACCTGGATACGCAGTATTTT.

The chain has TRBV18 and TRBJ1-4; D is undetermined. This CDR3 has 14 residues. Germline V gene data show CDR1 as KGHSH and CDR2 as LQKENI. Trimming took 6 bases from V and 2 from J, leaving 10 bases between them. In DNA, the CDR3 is TGTGCCAGCTCGCCTGCGGTGACTAATGAAAAACTGTTTTTT. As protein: CASSPAVTNEKLFF.

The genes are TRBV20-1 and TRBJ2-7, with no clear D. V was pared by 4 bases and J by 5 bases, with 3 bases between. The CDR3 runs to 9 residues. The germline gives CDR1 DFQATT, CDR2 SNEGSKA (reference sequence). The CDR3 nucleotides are TGCAGTGCTATTGACGAGCAGTACTTC. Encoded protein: CSAIDEQYF.

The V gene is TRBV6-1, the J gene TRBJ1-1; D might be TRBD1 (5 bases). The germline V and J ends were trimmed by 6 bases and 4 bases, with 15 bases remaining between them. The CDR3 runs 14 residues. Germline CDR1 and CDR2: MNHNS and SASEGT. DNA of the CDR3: TGTGCCAGCAGCCCGGGAGGGGCGATCACTGAAGCTTTCTTT. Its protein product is CASSPGGAITEAFF.

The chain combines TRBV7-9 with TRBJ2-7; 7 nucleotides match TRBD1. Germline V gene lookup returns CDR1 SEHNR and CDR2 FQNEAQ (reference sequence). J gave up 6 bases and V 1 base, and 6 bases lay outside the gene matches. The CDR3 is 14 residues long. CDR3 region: CASSLDRGAGEQYF. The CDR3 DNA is TGTGCCAGCAGCTTAGACAGGGGAGCCGGCGAGCAGTACTTC.

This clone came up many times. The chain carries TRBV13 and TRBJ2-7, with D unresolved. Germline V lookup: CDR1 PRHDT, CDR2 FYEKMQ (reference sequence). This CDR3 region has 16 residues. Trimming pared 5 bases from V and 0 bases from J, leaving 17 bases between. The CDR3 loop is CASSPLAFSRSYEQYF. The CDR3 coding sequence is TGTGCCAGCAGCCCCCTGGCCTTCTCGCGCTCCTACGAGCAGTACTTC.

As DNA, the CDR3 is TGTGCCAGCTCACCACCGAATCCAGGCCCCTACGAGCAGTACTTC. As protein: CASSPPNPGPYEQYF. The rearrangement links TRBV18 to TRBJ2-7, with no clear D. V lost 0 bases, J lost 2 bases, and 11 bases lay in between. Germline CDR1 reads KGHSH; CDR2 reads LQKENI. The CDR3 is 15 amino acids. Filled out from reference TRBV18 and TRBJ2-7, the complete variable domain reads NAGVMQNPRHLVRRRGQEARLRCSPMKGHSHVYWYRQLPEEGLKFMVYLQKENIIDESGMPKERFSAEFPKEGPSILRIQQVVRGDSAAYFCASSPPNPGPYEQYFGPGTRLTVT.